A single sample is the source of the 14 T cell receptor beta chains below, sequenced in a study of blood T cell repertoires in COVID-19 (dated by TCRdb to the early 2020s). Libraries were made using the immunoSEQ multiplex PCR assay. TCRdb mirrors the immuneACCESS table, restricted to in-frame sequences. Some clones are absent from its copies; in checked studies, under half trace to an unresolved V gene, and the reason for the others is unknown. This sample has some 75,000 clones in its table, and around 76% of those were observed once. The ten largest clones represent around 21% of the sample. The sequenced sample consisted of peripheral blood. Receptor source: a woman of 80 years or more with active or convalescent COVID-19.

The rearrangement joins TRBV7-3 to TRBJ2-3, with 10 bases fitting TRBD1. Losses at the gene ends were 5 bases for V and 6 bases for J; bases not matched to a gene: 5. Germline loops: CDR1 SGHTA, CDR2 FQGTGA. The CDR3 contains 14 residues. For the CDR3, the DNA is TGTGCCAGCAGCCTTGGACAGGGGGAGGATACGCAGTATTTT. This encodes CASSLGQGEDTQYF.

V gene TRBV6-8 combines with J gene TRBJ1-1; 7 bases agree with TRBD1. Per germline, CDR1 MNHGY and CDR2 SAAAGT. The trim removed 0 bases at V and 4 bases at J, leaving 11 bases unmatched. The CDR3 is 17 amino acids. The CDR3 is CASSYSADRKGGTEAFF. DNA for the CDR3: TGTGCCAGCAGTTACTCCGCGGACAGGAAGGGTGGCACTGAAGCTTTCTTT.

The rearrangement links TRBV15 to TRBJ1-4; D uncertain. Germline V lookup: CDR1 LNHNV, CDR2 YYDKDF (reference sequence). The V gene lost 0 bases and the J gene lost 8 bases, with 16 bases spanning the gap. The CDR3 loop spans 16 amino acids. In nucleotides, the CDR3 is TGTGCCACCAGCAGAGAGATACCCGGTGGAGGAGAAAAACTGTTTTTT. Translated: CATSREIPGGGEKLFF.

Details on this clone: A much larger clone is a single base away; this may be a read error. In nucleotides, the CDR3 is TGTGCCAGCAGCTCCGACAGCTATGGCTACACCTTC. Its translation: CASSSDSYGYTF. This chain connects TRBV5-4 to TRBJ1-2, with D perhaps matching TRBD1 (5 bases). The CDR3 has 12 residues. V was cut by 3 bases and J by 4 bases, with 7 bases left in between. Germline CDR1 reads SGHNT; CDR2 reads YYREEE (reference sequence).

The CDR3 nucleotides read TGTGCCAGCAGCTTGGGGGGGGACTCCTACGAGCAGTACTTC. This codes for CASSLGGDSYEQYF. The chain joins TRBV5-4 to TRBJ2-7; tentative D call: TRBD2 (6 bases). There are 14 residues in the CDR3. Germline V gene data show CDR1 as SGHNT and CDR2 as YYREEE (reference sequence). Trimming removed 0 bases at V and 0 bases at J, with 7 bases between.

For the CDR3, the DNA is TGTGCCAGCAGCTCCGGGATCATGAATGAAAAACTGTTTTTT. This codes for CASSSGIMNEKLFF. This rearrangement joins TRBV5-6 to TRBJ1-4; no clear D gene. Trimming took off 3 bases at V and 5 bases at J, with 11 bases between the two ends. The CDR3 has 14 residues. Looked up from germline, CDR1 is SGHDT and CDR2 is YYEEEE.

The V and J genes are TRBV5-1 and TRBJ1-4; D perhaps matches TRBD1 (5 bases). Germline V lookup: CDR1 SGHRS, CDR2 YFSETQ. This CDR3 region has 15 residues. V was clipped by 4 bases and J by 0 bases, with 10 bases between them. CDR3 coding DNA: TGCGCCAGCAGCCCGGGGGATGCAACTAATGAAAAACTGTTTTTT. This sequence encodes CASSPGDATNEKLFF.

This clone appeared a single time. The chain carries TRBV11-3 and TRBJ2-1; D perhaps matches TRBD2 (5 bases). V lost 4 bases and J 9 bases, leaving 13 bases between the germline ends. Germline-derived CDR1 and CDR2 are SGHNT and YENEEA. This CDR3 comprises 13 residues. DNA of the CDR3: TGTGCCAGCAGCTCAGGTCGGGGTGGTGAGCAGTTCTTC. This gives the protein CASSSGRGGEQFF.

This clone was seen once. The chain links TRBV14 to TRBJ1-2; tentatively, D is TRBD1 (5 bases). This CDR3 has 15 amino acids. CDR1 and CDR2 (germline): SGHDN, FVKESK. V shed 4 bases and J shed 1 base, with 13 bases lying between them. The CDR3 here is CASSRQGGYNYGYTF. The CDR3 DNA follows: TGTGCCAGCAGCCGGCAGGGAGGGTATAACTATGGCTACACCTTC.

The chain joins TRBV7-2 to TRBJ1-3, with D hard to call. Trimming took 4 bases from V and 7 from J, leaving 8 bases between them. Per germline, CDR1 SGHTA and CDR2 FQGNSA. The CDR3 loop spans 12 amino acids. CDR3 loop: CASSSERNTIYF. The CDR3, as DNA: TGTGCCAGCAGCTCCGAGAGGAACACCATATATTTT.

The genes are TRBV9 and TRBJ1-1; D remains unclear. The V end was cut by 0 bases, the J end by 0 bases, with 21 bases between. CDR1 SGDLS and CDR2 YYNGEE come from the germline V gene. This CDR3 is 19 amino acids long. This CDR3 reads CASSVALLSDGNMNTEAFF. The DNA of the CDR3 is TGTGCCAGCAGCGTAGCCCTTCTTTCGGACGGGAACATGAACACTGAAGCTTTCTTT. Full variable domain (outside the CDR3, taken from reference TRBV9 and TRBJ1-1): DSGVTQTPKHLITATGQRVTLRCSPRSGDLSVYWYQQSLDQGLQFLIQYYNGEERAKGNILERFSAQQFPDLHSELNLSSLELGDSALYFCASSVALLSDGNMNTEAFFGQGTRLTVV.

The chain uses TRBV7-2 and TRBJ2-1; 7 bases line up with TRBD2. The junction had 16 bases not matched to a gene; V was cut back by 5 bases and J by 0 bases. CDR1 SGHTA and CDR2 FQGNSA come from the germline V gene. This CDR3 region has 19 residues. The CDR3 spells CASSPLLRGSQSSYNEQFF. The CDR3 bases are TGTGCCAGCAGCCCCCTGCTGCGGGGGTCACAAAGCTCCTACAATGAGCAGTTCTTC.

V and J are TRBV2 and TRBJ2-1; 7 bases fit TRBD1. Unmatched junction bases numbered 7, after V lost 6 bases and J lost 5 bases. Per germline, CDR1 SNHLY and CDR2 FYNNEI. This CDR3 comprises 14 residues. CDR3 sequence (DNA): TGTGCCAGCAGGCCGGGACAGAGAGACAATGAGCAGTTCTTC. As protein: CASRPGQRDNEQFF.

The chain joins TRBV5-1 to TRBJ1-1, with no clear D. V lost 4 bases and J lost 0, with 10 bases in between. The CDR3 consists of 14 residues. The germline CDR1 and CDR2 sequences are SGHRS and YFSETQ. This CDR3 reads CASSPLTMNTEAFF. For the CDR3, the DNA is TGCGCCAGCAGCCCCCTAACTATGAACACTGAAGCTTTCTTT.